There are many counts of the clone carrying this TCR beta chain. Library preparation (for TCRbeta) was performed with unique molecular identifiers. TCRdb processed the PCR reads anew with MiXCR; each CDR3 protein has one entry. This sample has 200,000 to 300,000 distinct CDR3 sequences, with around 13% found just once. The data derive from a study of T-cell reconstitution after alpha-beta-depleted transplantation in children. V lost 2 bases and J 3 bases, leaving 20 bases between the germline ends. In germline, CDR1 is DFQATT, CDR2 SNEGSKA (reference sequence). CDR3 length: 16 amino acids. The sample here was PBMCs from the stem cell graft donor, taken from the stem cell graft. The chain combines TRBV20-1 with TRBJ2-7; D perhaps matches TRBD2 (5 bases). This receptor was obtained from a human donor who donated a stem cell graft to a child with acute lymphoblastic leukemia. CDR3 DNA: TGCAGTGCTAGAAGCCTTAGCGCCTCAGACATCTACGAGCAGTACTTC. The encoded protein is CSARSLSASDIYEQYF.